These 2 T cell receptor beta chains were sequenced from one sample in a study of blood T cell repertoires in COVID-19. Profiling relied on immunoSEQ multiplex PCR, and the TCRdb table lists in-frame clones only, not all of them. Among over 150,000 clones, 84% were seen once, and the ten largest hold approximately 3%. Sequencing input: PBMCs or T cells enriched from blood (not recorded which). These receptors all come from a woman in her 30s who had recovered from COVID-19.

This clone was seen once. The chain carries TRBV18 and TRBJ2-7; TRBD1 might be the D (5 bases). The germline gives CDR1 KGHSH, CDR2 LQKENI. V was shortened by 0 bases and J by 6 bases, with 9 bases between the two germline ends. The CDR3 has 13 residues. For the CDR3, the DNA is TGTGCCAGCTCACCACCTCAGGGTCCCGAGCAGTACTTC. Translated, it gives CASSPPQGPEQYF.

The chain is built from TRBV10-2 and TRBJ2-3; possibly TRBD1 for D (5 bases). The CDR3 consists of 15 residues. The germline V gene encodes CDR1 WSHSY and CDR2 SAAADI. Between the trimmed V and J ends, which lost 2 bases and 2 bases, there was a span of 11 bases. The CDR3 spells CASSETGRNTDTQYF. CDR3 DNA: TGCGCCAGCAGTGAGACAGGAAGAAACACAGATACGCAGTATTTT.